These 22 T cell receptor beta chains originate from one sample sequenced in a study of T cell responses to AZD1222 COVID-19 vaccine. Assay: immunoSEQ multiplex PCR; the TCRdb copy retains only in-frame clones and omits some. The sample shows more than 150,000 clones, approximately 90% of them seen only once. The specimen was peripheral blood, collected on day 0 of AZD1222 vaccination. These receptors came from an adult in good health.

In its sample, this clone was seen once. The chain combines TRBV28 with TRBJ1-2, with unresolved D. The CDR3 totals 10 residues. Germline V gives CDR1 MDHEN, CDR2 SYDVKM. V dropped 3 bases and J dropped 6 bases, with 2 bases sitting between them. CDR3 sequence: CASSFDGYTF. CDR3 bases: TGTGCCAGCAGTTTTGATGGCTACACCTTC.

This clone was observed a few times. J is TRBJ2-3 and V is TRBV5-8, with unresolved D. Germline lookup yields CDR1 SGHTS and CDR2 YDEGEE. This CDR3 has 11 residues. Trimming left V 8 bases short and J 4 bases short, with 8 bases between. This CDR3 reads CARLLADTQYF. For the CDR3, the DNA is TGTGCCAGACTCCTCGCAGATACGCAGTATTTT.

The CDR3 DNA is TGTGCCTGGAGTCCGCGGGGGGACACAGATACGCAGTATTTT. Translation: CAWSPRGDTDTQYF. The chain recombines TRBV30 with TRBJ2-3; 8 nucleotides line up with TRBD2. Germline CDR1 GTSNPN, CDR2 SVGIG (reference sequence). V shed 2 bases and J 2 bases; nucleotides not matched to a gene: 3. There are 14 residues in the CDR3.

The chain is built from TRBV30 and TRBJ2-3; TRBD2 agrees at 7 bases. This CDR3 has 14 amino acids. Trimming cost V 1 base and J 2 bases; bases outside gene matches: 3. Germline CDR1 reads GTSNPN; CDR2 reads SVGIG (reference sequence). CDR3 sequence reads: CAWSDLAVTDTQYF. DNA of the CDR3: TGTGCCTGGAGTGATCTAGCGGTCACAGATACGCAGTATTTT. Full variable domain (outside the CDR3, taken from reference TRBV30 and TRBJ2-3): SQTIHQWPATLVQPVGSPLSLECTVEGTSNPNLYWYRQAAGRGLQLLFYSVGIGQISSEVPQNLSASRPQDRQFILSSKKLLLSDSGFYLCAWSDLAVTDTQYFGPGTRLTVL.

This sequence joins TRBV19 and TRBJ1-5; D call uncertain. Trimming removed 10 bases at V and 5 bases at J, with 15 bases between. Germline V gene data show CDR1 as LNHDA and CDR2 as SQIVND (reference sequence). CDR3 length: 13 residues. The DNA for the CDR3 is TGTGCCATCTCCCCGCTTTTGGATCAGCCCCAGCATTTT. Its translation: CAISPLLDQPQHF.

This chain connects TRBV3-1 (or the pseudogene TRBV3-2) to TRBJ1-6; D gene unclear. This CDR3 is 15 amino acids long. Trimming took off 1 base at V and 5 bases at J, with 9 bases between the two ends. Per the germline V gene, CDR1 is LGHDT and CDR2 is YNNKEL (reference sequence). The CDR3 DNA is TGTGCCAGCAGCCAAGCTGTAAGAAATAATTCACCCCTCCACTTT. It codes for CASSQAVRNNSPLHF.

This clone was seen once. This chain links TRBV10-1 with TRBJ1-2; the match to TRBD1 covers 9 bases. Germline V gene lookup returns CDR1 WNHNN and CDR2 SYGVQD (reference sequence). V gave up 4 bases and J gave up 5 bases; unmatched junction bases: 8. The CDR3 contains 15 residues. The CDR3, as DNA: TGCGCCAGCAGTGCGAACAGGGGGCTTGGATATGGCTACACCTTC. The encoded protein is CASSANRGLGYGYTF.

This clone was picked up a small number of times. The chain combines TRBV5-1 with TRBJ1-2; D ambiguous. V lost 2 bases and J 8 bases, leaving 10 bases between the germline ends. Germline V gene sequence: CDR1 SGHRS, CDR2 YFSETQ. The CDR3 has 12 amino acids. CDR3 sequence (DNA): TGCGCCAGCAGCTTAGACGGGAAAGGCTACACCTTC. This gives the protein CASSLDGKGYTF. The variable domain in full, with the rest retrieved from reference TRBV5-1 and TRBJ1-2, is KAGVTQTPRYLIKTRGQQVTLSCSPISGHRSVSWYQQTPGQGLQFLFEYFSETQRNKGNFPGRFSGRQFSNSRSEMNVSTLELGDSALYLCASSLDGKGYTFGSGTRLTVV.

The V and J genes are TRBV6-5 and TRBJ1-2, with D perhaps matching TRBD1 (6 bases). V was trimmed by 3 bases and J by 8 bases, leaving 13 bases between them. The CDR3 totals 13 residues. From germline, CDR1 is MNHEY and CDR2 SVGAGI. In DNA, the CDR3 is TGTGCCAGCAGTTATGGGGGGCGAGGGGGCTACACCTTC. Its protein product is CASSYGGRGGYTF.

This clone showed up just once. The CDR3 loop reads CATKSGGIHNEQFF. CDR3 DNA sequence: TGTGCCACTAAATCAGGGGGGATTCACAATGAGCAGTTCTTC. The J gene is TRBJ2-1, the V gene TRBV19, with TRBD1 as a possible D gene (7 bases). The germline gives CDR1 LNHDA, CDR2 SQIVND (reference sequence). Between the trimmed V and J ends, which lost 10 bases and 5 bases, there was a span of 18 bases. The CDR3 is made up of 14 amino acids. The full variable domain, in which reference TRBV19 and TRBJ2-1 provide the parts outside the CDR3, is DGGITQSPKYLFRKEGQNVTLSCEQNLNHDAMYWYRQDPGQGLRLIYYSQIVNDFQKGDIAEGYSVSREKKESFPLTVTSAQKNPTAFYLCATKSGGIHNEQFFGPGTRLTVL.

The V gene is TRBV19, the J gene TRBJ1-1; D remains unclear. This CDR3 comprises 13 residues. Trimming removed 4 bases from V and 11 bases from J, with 17 bases in between. CDR1 LNHDA and CDR2 SQIVND come from the germline V gene (reference sequence). DNA for the CDR3: TGTGCCAGTAGTACGGACGGATATGTTGAGGCTTTCTTT. It codes for CASSTDGYVEAFF. Complete variable domain (other parts from reference TRBV19 and TRBJ1-1): DGGITQSPKYLFRKEGQNVTLSCEQNLNHDAMYWYRQDPGQGLRLIYYSQIVNDFQKGDIAEGYSVSREKKESFPLTVTSAQKNPTAFYLCASSTDGYVEAFFGQGTRLTVV.

This chain connects TRBV20-1 to TRBJ1-4, with D tentatively TRBD1 (6 bases). This CDR3 is built from 13 residues. Trimming stripped 3 bases from V and 14 bases from J, with 19 bases between. In germline, CDR1 is DFQATT, CDR2 SNEGSKA (reference sequence). For the CDR3, the DNA is TGCAGTGCTAGTTACAGGGCCGGGGGGTTGCTGTTTTTT. Translating it yields CSASYRAGGLLFF.

The chain employs TRBV2 and TRBJ1-2, with D tentatively TRBD1 (6 bases). V lost 6 bases to trimming and J lost 8 bases, with 7 bases between them. Germline V gene sequence: CDR1 SNHLY, CDR2 FYNNEI. The CDR3 totals 10 residues. This chain's CDR3 is CASRGGGYTF. The CDR3 DNA reads TGTGCCAGCAGGGGGGGCGGCTACACCTTC.

The CDR3 sequence: CSVGLQGRNTEAFF. The CDR3 nucleotides are TGCAGCGTTGGGTTGCAGGGGCGAAACACTGAAGCTTTCTTT. The chain carries TRBV29-1 and TRBJ1-1, with D tentatively TRBD1 (6 bases). CDR1 is SQVTM and CDR2 is ANQGSEA in the germline V gene. The CDR3 contains 14 residues. V lost 4 bases and J lost 2, with 14 bases in between.

This clone came up once. The chain links TRBV6-5 to TRBJ2-7; possibly TRBD2 for D (6 bases). The germline V gene has CDR1 MNHEY and CDR2 SVGAGI. This CDR3 has 14 residues. The V end lost 7 bases, the J end lost 6 bases, and 19 bases lay between the germline ends. The CDR3 is CASTPPGIGGEQYF. For the CDR3, the DNA is TGTGCCAGCACCCCCCCTGGGATCGGGGGCGAGCAGTACTTC.

The genes are TRBV28 and TRBJ2-5; weak D call: TRBD2 (6 bases). This CDR3 is built from 13 residues. Looked up from germline, CDR1 is MDHEN and CDR2 is SYDVKM. Trimming shortened V by 11 bases and J by 3 bases, and 16 bases separated the two germline ends. Here the CDR3 DNA reads TGTGCCCAACGGAGGGTAGCCAAAGAGACCCAGTACTTC. Encoded protein: CAQRRVAKETQYF.

This chain joins TRBV9 and TRBJ1-2; no firm D call. This CDR3 has 15 amino acids. Germline lookup yields CDR1 SGDLS and CDR2 YYNGEE. Trimming removed 3 bases at V and 8 bases at J, with 20 bases between. CDR3 DNA sequence: TGTGCCAGCAGCGCACATGGGAGGCCTAACGGGGGCTACACCTTC. The encoded protein is CASSAHGRPNGGYTF.

V gene TRBV15 combines with J gene TRBJ1-5; tentatively, D is TRBD1 (6 bases). This CDR3 spans 16 amino acids. Trimming took 5 bases from V and 1 from J, leaving 15 bases between them. Per germline, CDR1 LNHNV and CDR2 YYDKDF (reference sequence). The CDR3 DNA sequence: TGTGCCACCAGCTATCAAGGGACAACCAGCAATCAGCCCCAGCATTTT. Translation gives CATSYQGTTSNQPQHF.

The genes are TRBV5-1 and TRBJ2-7, with D possibly TRBD1 on 6 matching bases. Trimming removed 4 bases at V and 6 bases at J, with 20 bases between. This CDR3 is 15 amino acids long. Germline V CDR1 and CDR2: SGHRS, YFSETQ. The CDR3 region has the DNA TGCGCCAGCAGCAGAACCGGGACCAGGGGTGGCGAGCAGTACTTC. Its protein is CASSRTGTRGGEQYF.

This chain connects TRBV6-2 or TRBV6-3 to TRBJ2-7; D uncertain. Trimming shortened V by 4 bases and J by 2 bases, and 3 bases separated the two germline ends. The germline CDR1 and CDR2 sequences are MNHEY and SVGEGT. CDR3 size: 11 residues. The CDR3 nucleotides read TGTGCCAGCAGTTCCACCTACGAGCAGTACTTC. Its translation: CASSSTYEQYF.

This clone showed up just once. The junction departs from the called germline gene at one end, perhaps through a read error. The V call is TRBV7-7, the J call TRBJ1-4; D perhaps matches TRBD1 (6 bases). Germline-derived CDR1 and CDR2 are SSHAT and FNYEAQ (reference sequence). CDR3 length: 13 amino acids. CDR3: CASSWTVNEKLFF. DNA of the CDR3: TGTGCTAGCAGTTGGACAGTTAATGAAAAACTGTTTTTT.

The chain carries TRBV24-1 and TRBJ2-2; no clear D. The CDR3 consists of 14 residues. Trimming took 6 bases from V and 3 from J, leaving 10 bases between them. Germline CDR1 and CDR2: KGHDR and SFDVKD. CDR3 sequence: CATSKDRDTGELFF. The CDR3 coding sequence is TGTGCCACCAGTAAAGACCGGGACACCGGGGAGCTGTTTTTT.